The 13 T cell receptor beta chains listed next were all sequenced from one sample in a study of glioma-infiltrating T cells after dendritic cell vaccination. Clones were sequenced by immunoSEQ multiplex PCR, and TCRdb holds only the in-frame ones, with some missing. This table holds over 90,000 clones, around 85% found once. The material was blood, obtained before dendritic cell vaccination. The receptors shown here come from a human donor with glioblastoma.

The V and J genes are TRBV29-1 and TRBJ2-7; D possibly corresponds to TRBD2 (5 bases). The CDR3 spans 15 residues. CDR1 is SQVTM, CDR2 ANQGSEA, per germline. Between the trimmed V and J ends, which lost 0 bases and 0 bases, there was a span of 12 bases. The CDR3 loop reads CSVEDAEVSSYEQYF. CDR3 in DNA: TGCAGCGTTGAAGATGCGGAGGTCAGCTCCTACGAGCAGTACTTC.

The V and J genes are TRBV19 and TRBJ2-7, with D hard to call. The CDR3 sequence is 14 residues long. Trimming removed 1 base from V and 2 bases from J, with 9 bases in between. Germline CDR1 is LNHDA and CDR2 is SQIVND (reference sequence). The CDR3 loop reads CASSIVAVTYEQYF. For the CDR3, the DNA is TGTGCCAGTAGTATAGTGGCGGTTACCTACGAGCAGTACTTC.

This chain joins TRBV30 and TRBJ2-6; perhaps TRBD2 as D (5 bases). The CDR3 covers 15 residues. V gave up 4 bases and J gave up 3 bases, with 13 bases separating them. CDR1 and CDR2 (germline): GTSNPN, SVGIG (reference sequence). CDR3 sequence (DNA): TGTGCCTGGACCGAGGGCCTACTTGGGGCCAACGTCCTGACTTTC. This codes for CAWTEGLLGANVLTF. Variable domain in full (rest from reference TRBV30 and TRBJ2-6): SQTIHQWPATLVQPVGSPLSLECTVEGTSNPNLYWYRQAAGRGLQLLFYSVGIGQISSEVPQNLSASRPQDRQFILSSKKLLLSDSGFYLCAWTEGLLGANVLTFGAGSRLTVL.

This clone has a handful of counts. This chain uses TRBV2 with TRBJ1-6; D is possibly TRBD1 (5 bases). Deletions cut 4 bases from V and 8 bases from J, with 15 bases between. Germline V gives CDR1 SNHLY, CDR2 FYNNEI. This CDR3 spans 15 amino acids. In DNA, the CDR3 is TGTGCCAGCAGTGCCGGGACTGGAGGAGATTCACCCCTCCACTTT. Protein sequence: CASSAGTGGDSPLHF.

The chain uses TRBV5-1 and TRBJ2-5; 9 nucleotides line up with TRBD1. V shed 4 bases, J shed 4 bases, and the junction held 5 bases outside the gene matches. The germline CDR1 and CDR2 sequences are SGHRS and YFSETQ. The CDR3 has 14 residues. This CDR3 is CASSRQGEGETQYF. As DNA, the CDR3 is TGCGCCAGCAGCAGACAGGGGGAGGGAGAGACCCAGTACTTC.

CDR3 amino acids: CASSFRGSGGGTDTQYF. The CDR3 DNA reads TGCGCCAGCAGCTTCCGTGGTAGCGGGGGGGGAACAGATACGCAGTATTTT. The V and J genes are TRBV5-1 and TRBJ2-3; 11 positions match TRBD2. V shed 2 bases, J shed 3 bases, and the junction held 8 bases outside the gene matches. The germline V gene encodes CDR1 SGHRS and CDR2 YFSETQ. This CDR3 has 17 amino acids.

The gene calls are TRBV19 and TRBJ1-5; maybe TRBD1 (5 bases). This CDR3 has 16 amino acids. Per the germline V gene, CDR1 is LNHDA and CDR2 is SQIVND (reference sequence). Trimming removed 0 bases at V and 5 bases at J, with 14 bases between. Written as DNA, the CDR3 is TGTGCCAGTAGTATAGAGACGGCAGGGAGGGATCAGCCCCAGCATTTT. It specifies CASSIETAGRDQPQHF.

V and J are TRBV25-1 and TRBJ1-1, with TRBD1 matching 10 bases. This CDR3 has 14 residues. Per the germline V gene, CDR1 is MGHDK and CDR2 is SYGVNS. V trimming: 6 bases; J trimming: 5 bases; junction bases outside the gene matches: 6. CDR3 coding DNA: TGTGCCAGCAGACGACAGGGGGCGGGGACTGAAGCTTTCTTT. Translated, it gives CASRRQGAGTEAFF.

The V call is TRBV29-1, the J call TRBJ2-7; no definite D call. This CDR3 contains 10 residues. From germline, CDR1 is SQVTM and CDR2 ANQGSEA. V lost 5 bases, J lost 2 bases, and 4 bases lay in between. The CDR3 region is CSVHTYEQYF. The CDR3 nucleotides read TGCAGCGTTCACACCTACGAGCAGTACTTC.

The chain uses TRBV27 and TRBJ1-5, with 9 bases identical to TRBD1. From germline, CDR1 is MNHEY and CDR2 SMNVEV (reference sequence). With V trimmed by 6 bases and J by 3 bases, 6 bases remained unmatched. The CDR3 contains 15 residues. The CDR3 DNA follows: TGTGCCAGCAGCCCGACAGGGGGGGCCAATCAGCCCCAGCATTTT. Encoded protein: CASSPTGGANQPQHF.

V gene TRBV4-2 combines with J gene TRBJ2-5; D is undetermined. V was trimmed by 2 bases and J by 5 bases, leaving 12 bases between them. Germline V gene data show CDR1 as LGHNA and CDR2 as YNFKEQ. CDR3 size: 14 residues. The CDR3 DNA follows: TGTGCCAGCAGCCAAAGGTCAGGCGTGGAGACCCAGTACTTC. Amino acids: CASSQRSGVETQYF.

This chain connects TRBV4-1 to TRBJ2-2; weak D call: TRBD2 (5 bases). The V end was cut by 0 bases, the J end by 4 bases, with 12 bases between. The CDR3 covers 16 residues. Per the germline V gene, CDR1 is MGHRA and CDR2 is YSYEKL. The DNA for the CDR3 is TGCGCCAGCAGCCAAGATCCGGGATGGAGCACCGGGGAGCTGTTTTTT. Encoded protein: CASSQDPGWSTGELFF.

The chain combines TRBV5-1 with TRBJ2-7, with 10 bases identical to TRBD2. Germline CDR1 and CDR2: SGHRS and YFSETQ. V gave up 1 base and J gave up 3 bases; unmatched junction bases: 7. The CDR3 extends over 16 amino acids. The CDR3 DNA sequence: TGCGCCAGCAGCTTGATTCCCGCTAGCGGGGGCTACGAGCAGTACTTC. Translated: CASSLIPASGGYEQYF.